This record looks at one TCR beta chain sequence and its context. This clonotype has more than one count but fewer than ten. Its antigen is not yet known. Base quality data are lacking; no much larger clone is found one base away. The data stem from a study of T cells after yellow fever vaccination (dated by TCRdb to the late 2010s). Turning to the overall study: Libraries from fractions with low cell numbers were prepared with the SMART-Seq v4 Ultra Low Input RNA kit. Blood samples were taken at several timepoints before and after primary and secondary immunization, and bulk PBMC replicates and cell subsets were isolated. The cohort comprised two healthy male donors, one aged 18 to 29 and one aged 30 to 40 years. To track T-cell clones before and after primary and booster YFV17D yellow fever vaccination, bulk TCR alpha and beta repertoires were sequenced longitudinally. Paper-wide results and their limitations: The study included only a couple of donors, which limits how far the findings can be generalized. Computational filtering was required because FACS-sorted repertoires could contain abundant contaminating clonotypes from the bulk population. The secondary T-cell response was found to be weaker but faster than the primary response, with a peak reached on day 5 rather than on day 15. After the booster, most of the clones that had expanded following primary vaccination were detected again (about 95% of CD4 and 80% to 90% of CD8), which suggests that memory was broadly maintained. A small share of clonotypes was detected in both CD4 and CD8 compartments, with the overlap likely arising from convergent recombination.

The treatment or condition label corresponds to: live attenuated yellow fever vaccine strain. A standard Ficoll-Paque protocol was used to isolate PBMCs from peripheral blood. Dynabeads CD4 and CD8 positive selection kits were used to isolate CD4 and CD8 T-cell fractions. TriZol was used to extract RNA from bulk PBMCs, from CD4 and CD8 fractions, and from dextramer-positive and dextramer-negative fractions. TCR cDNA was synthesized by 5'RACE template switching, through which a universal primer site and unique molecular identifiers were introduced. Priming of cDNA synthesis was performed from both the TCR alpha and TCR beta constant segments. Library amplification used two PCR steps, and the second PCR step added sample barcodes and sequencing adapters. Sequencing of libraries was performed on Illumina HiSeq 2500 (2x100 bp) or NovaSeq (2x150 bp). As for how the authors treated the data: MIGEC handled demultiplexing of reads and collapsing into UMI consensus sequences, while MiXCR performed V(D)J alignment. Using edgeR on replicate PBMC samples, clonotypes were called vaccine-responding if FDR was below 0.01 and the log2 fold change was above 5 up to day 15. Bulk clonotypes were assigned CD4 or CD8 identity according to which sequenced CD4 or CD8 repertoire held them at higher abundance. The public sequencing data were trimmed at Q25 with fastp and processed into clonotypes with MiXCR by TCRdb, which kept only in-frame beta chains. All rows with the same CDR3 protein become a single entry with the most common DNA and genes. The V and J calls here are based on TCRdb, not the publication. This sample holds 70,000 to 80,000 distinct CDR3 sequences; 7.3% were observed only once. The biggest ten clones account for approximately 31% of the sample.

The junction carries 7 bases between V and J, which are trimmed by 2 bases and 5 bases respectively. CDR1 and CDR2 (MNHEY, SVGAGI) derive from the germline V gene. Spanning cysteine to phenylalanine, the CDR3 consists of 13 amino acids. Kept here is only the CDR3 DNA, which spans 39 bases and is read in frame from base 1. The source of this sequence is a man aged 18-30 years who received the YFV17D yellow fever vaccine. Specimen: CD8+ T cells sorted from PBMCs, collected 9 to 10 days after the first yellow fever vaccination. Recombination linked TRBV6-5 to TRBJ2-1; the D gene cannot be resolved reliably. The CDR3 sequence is CASSYNSNNEQFF. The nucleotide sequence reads TGTGCCAGCAGTTACAACAGTAACAATGAGCAGTTCTTC.